These 19 T cell receptor beta chains were sequenced from one sample in a study of breast tumors, draining lymph nodes, adjacent tissues. Breast cancer patients provided tissue from their axillary draining lymph nodes. TCRdb processed the multiplex PCR reads anew with MiXCR; each CDR3 protein has one entry. This sample has 150,000 to 200,000 distinct CDR3 sequences, with 25% to 40% found just once. Material for sequencing was axillary lymph node tissue. These receptors all come from a female donor with breast cancer. Some clones in this sample may be carry-over from other donors' samples.

This clonotype showed up many times. The V call is TRBV29-1, the J call TRBJ2-7; D remains unclear. The germline V gene encodes CDR1 SQVTM and CDR2 ANQGSEA. This CDR3 comprises 15 residues. Trimming left V 5 bases short and J 1 base short, with 18 bases between. In nucleotides, the CDR3 is TGCAGCGTTTGGGCAGGAAGTGAACTTTCCTACGAGCAGTACTTC. It is translated as CSVWAGSELSYEQYF.

As for this clonotype: Possible read error: a much larger clone is one base away. This chain joins TRBV5-1 and TRBJ2-5; TRBD2 is a possible D gene (6 bases). The CDR3 loop spans 15 amino acids. Germline V CDR1 and CDR2: SGHRS, YFSETQ. V was cut by 0 bases and J by 5 bases, with 14 bases left in between. In DNA, the CDR3 is TGCGCCAGCAGCTTGGCGGTCGGGAGCCACGAGACCCAGTACTTC. This encodes CASSLAVGSHETQYF.

Turning to this clonotype: The limits of the CDR3 on the DNA are not certain, so only TCRdb's listed CDR3 is given. The gene calls are TRBV10-2 and TRBJ2-2; the listed D gene, TRBD1, was not tested against the DNA. The CDR3 region is 18 residues in length, termini included. The germline V gene has CDR1 WSHSY and CDR2 SAAADI. The CDR3 sequence: CASGTISQETQYFGELFF.

The chain employs TRBV20-1 and TRBJ2-3; 9 positions match TRBD2. V shed 6 bases, J shed 2 bases, and the junction held 6 bases outside the gene matches. The CDR3 has 14 amino acids. From germline, CDR1 is DFQATT and CDR2 SNEGSKA (reference sequence). The CDR3 region is CSAPTSGYTDTQYF. The CDR3 region has the DNA TGCAGTGCGCCGACTAGCGGATACACAGATACGCAGTATTTT.

This clonotype was observed at least ten times. The CDR3 reads CASSSSGGAPGANVLTF. DNA of the CDR3: TGTGCCAGCAGTTCGAGCGGGGGGGCGCCCGGGGCCAACGTCCTGACTTTC. V gene TRBV6-5 combines with J gene TRBJ2-6; TRBD2 matches 10 bases. In germline, CDR1 is MNHEY, CDR2 SVGAGI. The CDR3 spans 17 residues. V lost 4 bases and J lost 4; bases outside the gene matches: 7.

Regarding this clonotype: A read error may be the cause here, since a much bigger clone is one base away. The V gene is TRBV9, the J gene TRBJ2-6, with D perhaps being TRBD1 or TRBD2 (5 bases each). CDR1 is SGDLS and CDR2 is YYNGEE in the germline V gene. This CDR3 contains 19 residues. The CDR3 DNA is TGTGCCGGCAGCCAAGAAACGTGGGGGAAGGGCTCTGGGGCCAACGTCCTGACTTTC. Amino acid sequence: CAGSQETWGKGSGANVLTF.

This clonotype was recorded at least ten times. The chain links TRBV19 to TRBJ1-2; no definite D call. This CDR3 region has 13 residues. V was trimmed by 0 bases and J by 4 bases, leaving 6 bases between them. Germline V gene lookup returns CDR1 LNHDA and CDR2 SQIVND (reference sequence). CDR3 sequence reads: CASSIDPVYGYTF. CDR3 DNA: TGTGCCAGTAGTATAGATCCGGTCTATGGCTACACCTTC.

Ten or more counts support this clonotype. The chain links TRBV30 to TRBJ2-5; 8 bases map to TRBD1. With 0 bases clipped from V and 4 bases from J, the junction kept 7 bases outside the gene matches. CDR3 size: 15 residues. Germline V gives CDR1 GTSNPN, CDR2 SVGIG (reference sequence). DNA for the CDR3: TGTGCCTGGAGTGTATCACAGGGGGTAGGAGAGACCCAGTACTTC. Protein sequence: CAWSVSQGVGETQYF. The complete variable domain, with remaining parts taken from reference TRBV30 and TRBJ2-5, reads SQTIHQWPATLVQPVGSPLSLECTVEGTSNPNLYWYRQAAGRGLQLLFYSVGIGQISSEVPQNLSASRPQDRQFILSSKKLLLSDSGFYLCAWSVSQGVGETQYFGPGTRLLVL.

Turning to this clonotype: Since no conserved phenylalanine or tryptophan closes the CDR3, a read error is the likely cause. The chain uses TRBV3-1 and TRBJ1-5; D ambiguous. Germline CDR1 is LGHDT and CDR2 is YNNKEL (reference sequence). The CDR3 covers 14 residues. V lost 1 base and J lost 1, with 5 bases in between. The CDR3 loop is CASSQVASNQPQHG. The CDR3 nucleotides are TGTGCCAGCAGCCAAGTAGCAAGCAATCAGCCCCAGCATGGT.

This clonotype was detected ten times or more. The chain carries TRBV19 and TRBJ2-1; the D gene is possibly TRBD2 (6 bases). Germline V lookup: CDR1 LNHDA, CDR2 SQIVND (reference sequence). This CDR3 contains 14 residues. V was pared by 2 bases and J by 4 bases, with 9 bases between. CDR3 in DNA: TGTGCCAGTAGTATACCCGCGGGATACAATGAGCAGTTCTTC. Its protein product is CASSIPAGYNEQFF.

In regard to this clonotype: An end of the junction does not agree with germline; a read error may underlie this. V gene TRBV2 combines with J gene TRBJ2-1; 10 positions match TRBD2. The CDR3 length is 15 residues. The germline V gene has CDR1 SNHLY and CDR2 FYNNEI. CDR3 DNA: TGTGCCAGCACGGCTAGCGGGGGCTCCTACAATGGGCAGTTCTTC. It is translated as CASTASGGSYNGQFF.

This clonotype was recorded at least ten times. This sequence joins TRBV28 and TRBJ2-7; D call uncertain. Germline assignment: CDR1 MDHEN and CDR2 SYDVKM. With 7 bases removed from V and 2 bases from J, the gap between germline ends came to 15 bases. The CDR3 extends over 14 amino acids. CDR3 residues: CASTPGNEPYEQYF. CDR3 in DNA: TGTGCCAGCACCCCTGGGAACGAGCCCTACGAGCAGTACTTC.

A note on this clonotype: The missing conserved phenylalanine or tryptophan at the end of this CDR3 makes a read error likely. It is unclear where the CDR3 begins or ends on the DNA, so no DNA is shown, and the CDR3 is as TCRdb lists it. The rearrangement joins TRBV12-3 or TRBV12-4 to TRBJ2-6; the table's D gene call, TRBD1, was not cross checked with the DNA. The CDR3 is 13 residues long, counting both termini. The CDR3 here is CASTRGGGSNTAS.

A remark on this clonotype: Germline and junction disagree at one end, which may indicate a read error. The genes are TRBV24-1 and TRBJ2-1; D not resolved. This CDR3 spans 16 amino acids. Per the germline V gene, CDR1 is KGHDR and CDR2 is SFDVKD. CDR3 DNA: TGTGCCACCAGTGATCCTGAAACAAGCTCCTCCAATGAGCAATTCTTC. Translated, it gives CATSDPETSSSNEQFF.

The chain has TRBV24-1 and TRBJ2-7, with TRBD1 as a possible D gene (7 bases). The ends were cut back, 4 bases at V and 2 bases at J, with 11 bases in the middle. The CDR3 is made up of 14 amino acids. The germline gives CDR1 KGHDR, CDR2 SFDVKD. The DNA for the CDR3 is TGTGCCACCAGTGAGGGCAGGGGGGCCTACGAGCAGTACTTC. Translation gives CATSEGRGAYEQYF.

This clonotype was seen at least ten times. The chain carries TRBV30 and TRBJ1-3; a possible D gene is TRBD1 (6 bases). In germline, CDR1 is GTSNPN, CDR2 SVGIG (reference sequence). Trimming pared 8 bases from V and 7 bases from J, leaving 12 bases between. CDR3 length equals 11 residues. Written as DNA, the CDR3 is TGTGCCCAATTTCAGGGGAACACCATATATTTT. It yields the protein CAQFQGNTIYF.

This clonotype was seen repeatedly, ten times or more. This chain links TRBV6-6 with TRBJ1-4; D not certain. The ends were cut back, 4 bases at V and 1 base at J, with 13 bases in the middle. CDR3 length: 16 residues. Germline values: CDR1 MNHNY, CDR2 SVGAGI (reference sequence). CDR3 sequence reads: CASSLAAVVTNEKLFF. CDR3 sequence (DNA): TGTGCCAGCAGTTTAGCCGCGGTGGTAACTAATGAAAAACTGTTTTTT.

The chain joins TRBV9 to TRBJ1-2; D possibly corresponds to TRBD1 (5 bases). V lost 3 bases and J 4 bases, leaving 13 bases between the germline ends. Per germline, CDR1 SGDLS and CDR2 YYNGEE. CDR3 size: 14 residues. As DNA, the CDR3 is TGTGCCAGCAGCGAGGGGAGCGGACCCTATGGCTACACCTTC. Residues: CASSEGSGPYGYTF.

With respect to this clonotype: Relative to the germline gene, one junction end is altered; a read error may explain this. J is TRBJ2-5 and V is TRBV5-1; D perhaps matches TRBD1 (9 bases). Germline-derived CDR1 and CDR2 are SGHRS and YFSETQ. This CDR3 spans 15 amino acids. CDR3 amino acids: CASSLQGAGGETQYF. For the CDR3, the DNA is TGCGCTAGCAGTTTACAGGGGGCGGGAGGAGAGACCCAGTACTTC. Together with reference TRBV5-1 and TRBJ2-5, the CDR3 gives the full variable domain: KAGVTQTPRYLIKTRGQQVTLSCSPISGHRSVSWYQQTPGQGLQFLFEYFSETQRNKGNFPGRFSGRQFSNSRSEMNVSTLELGDSALYLCASSLQGAGGETQYFGPGTRLLVL.